The sequence of this T cell receptor (beta chain) was determined in a study of beta chain features in type 1 diabetes. Study-level information: When patients were set against healthy donors, age, gender and cell yields were similar.

The germline CDR1 and CDR2 sequences are DFQATT and SNEGSKA (reference sequence). The germline V and J ends were trimmed by 8 bases and 5 bases, with 12 bases remaining between them. The CDR3 sequence is 11 residues long. Only a few counts were recorded for this clone. Each population that was sorted was more than 95% pure. The whole isolated RNA underwent reverse transcription, so sequencing captured expressed TCRB transcripts. The protocol was immunoSEQ multiplex PCR, while the TCRdb copy is restricted to in-frame clones and leaves out a portion. The data show some 270,000 clones, approximately 8% seen once.

Material for sequencing was central memory CD4+ T cells from blood. This chain links TRBV20-1 with TRBJ2-5; maybe TRBD2 (5 bases). This clonotype was sampled from a woman aged 18-30 years in good health. The DNA for the CDR3 is TGCAGTACTAAGGAGGTCGAGACCCAGTACTTC. Its protein is CSTKEVETQYF.